The following is a T cell receptor (beta chain) sequence with its context. This clonotype was seen repeatedly, ten times or more. What antigen it recognizes has not been identified. No base quality information exists; no much larger clone differs at one position. This record belongs to a study of identical twins (TCRdb year 2016). About the full investigation: To test whether fetal clonotypes persist, the study used deep sequencing on TCR alpha and beta repertoires from monozygotic twins, unrelated adults of various ages, and cord blood. To rule out contamination, the twin experiments were replicated at different times with different library preparation protocols. General study outcomes and caveats: Because the same donors could not be followed over many years, the conclusions depended on cross-sectional statistical analysis. Zero-insertion analyses could be partly confounded by invariant T cells such as MAIT and iNKT, though diverse VJ usage argued against such confounding for most clonotypes. In monozygotic twins, out-of-frame TCR alpha sharing was systematically underestimated by recombination models, although the models agreed with sharing between unrelated individuals. In beta out-of-frame sequences, excess twin sharing was weaker, because having fewer shared sequences lowered the signal-to-noise ratio. Abundant cord blood beta clonotypes had fewer insertions, young adult naive repertoires showed a similar but weaker trend, and memory repertoires showed no such trend. Compared with coincidental sharing between unrelated individuals, out-of-frame TCR alpha sequences shared between twins had an excess of sequences with low generation probability.

V is shortened by 6 bases, J by 5 bases, and the region joining them spans 11 bases. The CDR3 has 13 amino acids, counting the end cysteine and phenylalanine. Only CDR3 DNA remains: 39 bases, in frame from the first base. Every donor in the study was a healthy Caucasian. Miltenyi CD45RO+ enrichment and human naive T-cell isolation kits were used to isolate memory (CD45RO+) and naive T cells from PBMC. The protocol used for the library was 5' RACE. The instrument given in TCRdb is Illumina HiSeq 2000. A universal primer binding site was introduced by template switching, and a unique molecular identifier was present in the final cDNA, enabling accurate counting of TCR cDNA molecules. First-strand cDNA for TCR alpha and beta chains was synthesized from specific primers in the conserved constant-segment region. Each cDNA library was double barcoded, with a SMART-Mk sample barcode plus Illumina barcodes, to control for contamination. TruSeq adapter sequences and Illumina sample barcodes were added in two successive PCR steps. Sequencing of the TCR alpha and beta cDNA libraries was done on the Illumina HiSeq platform using custom primers. On the study's bioinformatics: Unique molecular identifiers were extracted from raw reads with MiGEC, and CDR3 positions were determined with MiXCR. Recombination models were inferred per individual with the repgenHMM and IGoR tools using an EM algorithm. Shared clonotypes were analyzed with the tcR package in R, and sharing was normalized by the product of cloneset sizes. Out-of-frame nonproductive sequences were analyzed to study raw recombination free of thymic and clonal selection effects. The public reads were reprocessed in TCRdb via fastp at Q25 and MiXCR, keeping in-frame beta chains. Identical CDR3 proteins give one entry, which carries the most common genes and DNA. These V and J calls originate from TCRdb's pipeline instead of the authors' own analysis. This sample holds approximately 260,000 distinct CDR3 sequences; around 15% were observed only once. About 9% of the sample is held by the ten biggest clonotypes.

The TCR sequence derives from a woman under 30 in good health. The sequenced sample consisted of memory (CD45RO+) T cells sorted from blood. According to the study, the label for this sample's cell subset or site signals: CD45RO+ enriched T cells. Recombination connected TRBV12-3 or TRBV12-4 to TRBJ1-5; the D gene lacks a confident call. CDR3 loop: CASSPELYQPQHF. The bases are TGTGCCAGCAGCCCCGAGCTATATCAGCCCCAGCATTTT.